This T cell receptor beta chain was recovered during a study of blood T cell repertoires in COVID-19. At the level of the study: Acute and convalescent COVID-19 samples came from the United States, Italy and Spain.

The CDR3 consists of 13 residues. Trimming shortened V by 9 bases and J by 2 bases, and 11 bases separated the two germline ends. The table came from immunoSEQ multiplex PCR; TCRdb's copy has only in-frame clones and leaves some out. This sample has tens of thousands of clones, with just under 85% found just once. The genes are TRBV12-3 or TRBV12-4 and TRBJ1-5; D is possibly TRBD1 (6 bases). Material: peripheral blood. The source is a human donor with acute or convalescent COVID-19. The donor label of this sample is uncertain. The CDR3 sequence: CASRGSGNQPQHF. The CDR3 DNA sequence: TGTGCCAGTAGGGGGTCAGGCAATCAGCCCCAGCATTTT.